The TCR beta chain described here comes from a study of CD8+ T cells in alopecia areata. General observations from the study: The study found higher clonality in lesional than normal scalp, especially in alopecia totalis/universalis. Tofacitinib delivered significant drops in scalp clonality and in expanded CD8+ clones among the top 100.

The authors extracted RNA and reverse transcribed it into cDNA as the sequencing template. Repertoires were generated with immunoSEQ multiplex PCR, while TCRdb's copy carries only in-frame clones and drops some. In the table there are 110,000 or so clones, roughly 50% of which are singletons. Worth noting for this clone: Its antigen is currently unknown.

Germline CDR1 SGHTA, CDR2 FQGNSA. Trimming shortened V by 3 bases and J by 0 bases, and 6 bases separated the two germline ends. The CDR3 extends over 14 amino acids. Described treatment: oral pan-JAK inhibitor, 5-10 mg twice daily. Alopecia areata patients provided lesional scalp punch biopsies and peripheral blood, both collected for the study. The origin of this receptor is a human donor with alopecia areata. The chain joins TRBV7-2 to TRBJ2-4; D might be TRBD2 (6 bases). The sample here was CD4+ T cells sorted from blood, taken at week 24, from a patient treated with tofacitinib. CDR3 amino acids: CASSFGGAKNIQYF. CDR3 nucleotide sequence: TGTGCCAGCAGCTTCGGGGGAGCCAAAAACATTCAGTACTTC. Full variable domain (remainder filled in from reference TRBV7-2 and TRBJ2-4): GAGVSQSPSNKVTEKGKDVELRCDPISGHTALYWYRQSLGQGLEFLIYFQGNSAPDKSGLPSDRFSAERTGGSVSTLTIQRTQQEDSAVYLCASSFGGAKNIQYFGAGTRLSVL.